This T cell receptor (beta chain) was sequenced for a study of T cells in Graves' hyperthyroidism and ophthalmopathy. About the research overall: Peripheral blood was drawn at first diagnosis, prior to all treatment.

TCR beta CDR3 sequences were amplified from RNA transcripts. Carried out on the TCR CDR3, a first-round RT-PCR used the HTBI primer set. Using its own MiXCR run on the multiplex PCR reads, TCRdb lists one record per CDR3 protein. The sample includes 600,000 or so distinct CDR3 sequences, roughly 17% of them seen just once. The study's findings and limits: Blood samples included most of the expanded thyroid clonotypes exceeding 0.001.

The table lists this clonotype with many counts. Its antigen is as yet unknown. The CDR3 is made up of 16 amino acids. Germline V CDR1 and CDR2: SNHLY, FYNNEI. Trimming cost V 6 bases and J 3 bases; bases outside gene matches: 11. Graves' hyperthyroidism showing no ophthalmopathy progression within 18 months was considered stable. Orbital computed tomography, thyroid ultrasound, serum thyroxine and TRAb, and clinical symptoms together informed the diagnoses. The sequenced sample consisted of blood. This receptor was taken from a woman younger than 45 with Graves' hyperthyroidism. The chain recombines TRBV2 with TRBJ2-7, with 10 bases aligning to TRBD2. CDR3 residues: CASRGTSKREGYEQYF. CDR3 DNA: TGTGCCAGCAGAGGAACCAGCAAGCGGGAGGGCTACGAGCAGTACTTC.